The rows below give T cell receptor beta chains drawn from one sample of a study of pediatric ulcerative colitis. Generated by immunoSEQ multiplex PCR, the TCRdb table keeps only in-frame clones and is missing some. The sample carries tens of thousands of clones, 87% recorded once. The sequencing input was blood. Source of these receptors: a boy aged 5-17 years who was a control in a study of pediatric ulcerative colitis. Each CDR3 is given with its conserved first and last residue. The D gene is left open where the match is weak. Rows give clone size only sometimes, using once, few, many, or a class for an expanded clone.

TRBJ2-2	TRBD1	TRBV6-4	.	CASRSGTGNTGELFF	TGTGCCAGCCGATCAGGGACAGGGAACACCGGGGAGCTGTTTTTT
TRBJ2-1	TRBD1	TRBV28	.	CASSLGQGVRNEQFF	TGTGCCAGCAGCCTGGGACAGGGAGTTAGGAATGAGCAGTTCTTC
TRBJ2-1	TRBD2	TRBV19	once	CASSILPAGNNEQFF	TGTGCCAGTAGTATACTTCCAGCGGGAAACAATGAGCAGTTCTTC
TRBJ1-1	.	TRBV7-3	.	CASSALQGGNTEAFF	TGTGCCAGCAGCGCTCTACAGGGTGGGAACACTGAAGCTTTCTTT
TRBJ1-5	TRBD1	TRBV15	few	CATVFTTGTSQPQHF	TGTGCCACCGTTTTTACGACAGGGACAAGTCAGCCCCAGCATTTT
TRBJ1-3	.	TRBV7-9	.	CASTPRGAVNTIYF	TGTGCCAGCACCCCGAGGGGGGCGGTAAACACCATATATTTT
TRBJ2-1	.	TRBV12-5	.	CASGGWNEQFF	TGTGCTAGTGGCGGCTGGAATGAGCAGTTCTTC
TRBJ2-7	TRBD2	TRBV6-5	.	CASSVTERGGYEQYF	TGTGCCAGCAGTGTTACCGAGCGGGGGGGCTACGAGCAGTACTTC
TRBJ2-3	.	TRBV6-5	.	CASSSSNAGTDTQYF	TGTGCCAGCTCTTCTAGCAATGCCGGCACAGATACGCAGTATTTT
TRBJ1-1	.	TRBV28	.	CASRDRNTEAFF	TGTGCCAGCAGGGACAGAAACACTGAAGCTTTCTTT
TRBJ2-7	.	TRBV6-1	.	CASSEAYRYEQYF	TGTGCCAGCAGTGAAGCCTACCGGTACGAGCAGTACTTC
TRBJ2-1	.	TRBV7-9	.	CASSLVAYHNEQFF	TGTGCCAGCAGCTTAGTGGCCTATCACAATGAGCAGTTCTTC
TRBJ1-2	.	TRBV10-3	.	CAISAGAGGYTF	TGTGCCATCAGTGCTGGAGCAGGAGGCTACACCTTC
TRBJ2-1	.	TRBV23-1	once	CASSQSRPGEFNEQFF	TGCGCCAGCAGTCAATCGAGGCCAGGGGAGTTCAATGAGCAGTTCTTC
TRBJ2-7	TRBD2	TRBV28	.	CASSSRWQGGLAGTHYEQYF	TGTGCCAGCAGTTCCCGATGGCAGGGTGGACTAGCGGGAACCCACTACGAGCAGTACTTC
TRBJ2-7	TRBD1	TRBV6-1	.	CASSRTGGSYEQYF	TGTGCCAGCAGTCGGACAGGGGGCTCGTACGAGCAGTACTTC
TRBJ2-7	.	TRBV5-4	once	CASSSPSTGRGSYEQYF	TGTGCCAGCAGCTCGCCGTCTACGGGGCGCGGGTCCTACGAGCAGTACTTC
TRBJ2-7	.	TRBV19	.	CASSIGAGISSGRGYEQYF	TGTGCCAGTAGTATAGGGGCAGGGATCTCAAGTGGGAGAGGATACGAGCAGTACTTC
TRBJ1-2	.	TRBV19	once	CASSPTGNYGYTF	TGTGCCAGTAGTCCGACAGGAAACTATGGCTACACCTTC
TRBJ2-3	.	TRBV5-1	.	CASSLDPVSVNTQYF	TGCGCCAGCAGCCTGGACCCCGTATCAGTAAATACGCAGTATTTT
TRBJ2-2	.	TRBV19	.	CASSTLAVTGELFF	TGTGCCAGTAGTACCCTAGCCGTCACCGGGGAGCTGTTTTTT
TRBJ2-7	.	TRBV6-6	.	CASSPPGGYNEQYF	TGTGCCAGCAGCCCCCCTGGCGGGTATAACGAGCAGTACTTC
TRBJ2-7	TRBD2	TRBV6-1	.	CASSTRLAGDYEQYF	TGTGCCAGCAGCACCAGACTAGCGGGAGACTACGAGCAGTACTTC
TRBJ1-1	TRBD1	TRBV27	.	CASSFRGRTEAFF	TGTGCCAGCAGTTTCAGGGGGCGGACTGAAGCTTTCTTT
TRBJ1-3	.	TRBV7-2	.	CASSLVGSSGNTIYF	TGTGCCAGCAGCTTGGTCGGGAGCTCTGGAAACACCATATATTTT
TRBJ1-1	.	TRBV4-3	.	CASSQVRKDSEAFF	TGCGCCAGCAGCCAGGTCCGGAAGGACAGTGAAGCTTTCTTT
TRBJ2-7	TRBD2	TRBV7-2	.	CASSLVSGLATYEQYF	TGTGCCAGCAGCTTAGTGTCGGGACTAGCTACTTACGAGCAGTACTTC
TRBJ2-3	.	TRBV19	.	CASSRAYSTDTQYF	TGTGCCAGTAGTAGAGCTTACTCCACAGATACGCAGTATTTT
TRBJ2-7	.	TRBV10-3	.	CASSYSTPGGEQYF	TGTGCCAGCAGTTACTCGACTCCAGGTGGAGAGCAGTACTTC